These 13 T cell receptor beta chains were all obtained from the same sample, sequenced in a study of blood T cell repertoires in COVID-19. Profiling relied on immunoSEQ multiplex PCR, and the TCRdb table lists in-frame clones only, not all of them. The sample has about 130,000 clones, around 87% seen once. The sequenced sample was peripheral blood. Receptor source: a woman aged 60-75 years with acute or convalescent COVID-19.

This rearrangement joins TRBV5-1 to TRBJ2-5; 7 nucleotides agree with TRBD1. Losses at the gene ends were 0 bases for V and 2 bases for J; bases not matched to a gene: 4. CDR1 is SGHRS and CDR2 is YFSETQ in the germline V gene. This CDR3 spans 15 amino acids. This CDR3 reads CASSLASGGQETQYF. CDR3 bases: TGCGCCAGCAGCTTGGCGTCAGGGGGACAAGAGACCCAGTACTTC. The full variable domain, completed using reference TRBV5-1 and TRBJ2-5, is KAGVTQTPRYLIKTRGQQVTLSCSPISGHRSVSWYQQTPGQGLQFLFEYFSETQRNKGNFPGRFSGRQFSNSRSEMNVSTLELGDSALYLCASSLASGGQETQYFGPGTRLLVL.

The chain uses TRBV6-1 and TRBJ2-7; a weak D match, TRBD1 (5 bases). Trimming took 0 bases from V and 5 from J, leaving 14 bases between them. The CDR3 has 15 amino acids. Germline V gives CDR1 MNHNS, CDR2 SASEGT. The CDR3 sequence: CASSEAQGWAHEQYV. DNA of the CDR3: TGTGCCAGCAGTGAAGCGCAGGGATGGGCCCACGAGCAGTACGTC.

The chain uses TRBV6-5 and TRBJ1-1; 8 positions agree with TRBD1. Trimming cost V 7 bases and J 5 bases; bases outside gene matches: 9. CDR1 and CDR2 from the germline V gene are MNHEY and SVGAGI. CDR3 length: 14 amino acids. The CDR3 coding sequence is TGTGCCAGCACGTCGGACAGGGTACATACTGAAGCTTTCTTT. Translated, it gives CASTSDRVHTEAFF.

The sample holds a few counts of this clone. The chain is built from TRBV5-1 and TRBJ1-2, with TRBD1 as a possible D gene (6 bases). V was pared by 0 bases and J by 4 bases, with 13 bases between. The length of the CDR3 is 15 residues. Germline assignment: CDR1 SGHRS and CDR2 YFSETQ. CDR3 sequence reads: CASSLAGGQGYGYTF. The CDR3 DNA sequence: TGCGCCAGCAGCTTGGCCGGGGGGCAGGGCTATGGCTACACCTTC.

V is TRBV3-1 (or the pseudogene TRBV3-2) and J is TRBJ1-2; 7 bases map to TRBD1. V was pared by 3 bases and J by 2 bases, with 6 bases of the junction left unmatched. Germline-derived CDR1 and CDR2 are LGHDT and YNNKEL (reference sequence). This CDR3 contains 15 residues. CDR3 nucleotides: TGTGCCAGCAGCCATAGACAGGGCGCGAACTATGGCTACACCTTC. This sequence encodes CASSHRQGANYGYTF.

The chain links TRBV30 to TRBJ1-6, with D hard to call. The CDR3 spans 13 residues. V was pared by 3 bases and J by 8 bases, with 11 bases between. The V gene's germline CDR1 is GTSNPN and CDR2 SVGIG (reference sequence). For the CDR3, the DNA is TGTGCCTGGAGGAGGTCCGGGGATTCACCCCTCCACTTT. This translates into CAWRRSGDSPLHF.

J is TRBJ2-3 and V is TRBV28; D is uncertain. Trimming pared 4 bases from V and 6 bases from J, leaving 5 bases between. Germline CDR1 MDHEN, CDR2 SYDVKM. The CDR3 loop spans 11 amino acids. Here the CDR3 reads CASSSRDTQYF. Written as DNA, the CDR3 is TGTGCCAGCAGTTCACGGGATACGCAGTATTTT.

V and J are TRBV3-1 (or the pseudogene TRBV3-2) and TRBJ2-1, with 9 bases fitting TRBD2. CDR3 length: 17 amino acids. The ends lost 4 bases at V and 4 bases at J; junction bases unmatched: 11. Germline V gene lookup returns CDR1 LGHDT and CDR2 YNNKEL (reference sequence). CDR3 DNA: TGTGCCAGCAGCCCGGGCGGACTAGCGTTGTTTTACAATGAGCAGTTCTTC. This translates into CASSPGGLALFYNEQFF.

In nucleotides, the CDR3 is TGCGCCAGCAGCCAATCGCAGCTCAGGGGACCGAACACTGAAGCTTTCTTT. Its protein product is CASSQSQLRGPNTEAFF. The chain is built from TRBV4-1 and TRBJ1-1, with a possible D match to TRBD1 (6 bases). CDR3 length: 17 amino acids. V dropped 2 bases and J dropped 1 base, with 17 bases sitting between them. Germline CDR1 reads MGHRA; CDR2 reads YSYEKL.

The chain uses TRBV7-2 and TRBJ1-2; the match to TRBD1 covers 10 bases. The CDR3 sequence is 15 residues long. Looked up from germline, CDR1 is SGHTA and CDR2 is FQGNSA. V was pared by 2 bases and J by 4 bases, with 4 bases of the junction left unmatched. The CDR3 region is CASSLMTGGFYGYTF. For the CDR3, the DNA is TGTGCCAGCAGCTTAATGACAGGGGGCTTCTATGGCTACACCTTC.

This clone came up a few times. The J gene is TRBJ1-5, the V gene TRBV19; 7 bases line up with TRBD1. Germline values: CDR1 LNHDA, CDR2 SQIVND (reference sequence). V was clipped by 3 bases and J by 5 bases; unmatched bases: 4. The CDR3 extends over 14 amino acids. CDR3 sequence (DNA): TGTGCCAGTAGTATGTGGGACAGCGATCAGCCCCAGCATTTT. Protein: CASSMWDSDQPQHF.

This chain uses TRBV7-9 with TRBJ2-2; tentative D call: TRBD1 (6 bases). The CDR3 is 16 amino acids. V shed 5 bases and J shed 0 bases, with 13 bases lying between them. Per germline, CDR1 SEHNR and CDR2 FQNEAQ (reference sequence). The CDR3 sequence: CASSRYGQSNTGELFF. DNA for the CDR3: TGTGCCAGCAGCCGATACGGACAGTCGAACACCGGGGAGCTGTTTTTT.

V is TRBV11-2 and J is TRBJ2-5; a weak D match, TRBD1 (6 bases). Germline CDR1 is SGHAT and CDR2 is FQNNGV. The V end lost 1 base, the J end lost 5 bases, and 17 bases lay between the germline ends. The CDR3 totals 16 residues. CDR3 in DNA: TGTGCCAGCAGCTTAGGTTGGGGGTCAGGGGAGGAGACCCAGTACTTC. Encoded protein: CASSLGWGSGEETQYF.